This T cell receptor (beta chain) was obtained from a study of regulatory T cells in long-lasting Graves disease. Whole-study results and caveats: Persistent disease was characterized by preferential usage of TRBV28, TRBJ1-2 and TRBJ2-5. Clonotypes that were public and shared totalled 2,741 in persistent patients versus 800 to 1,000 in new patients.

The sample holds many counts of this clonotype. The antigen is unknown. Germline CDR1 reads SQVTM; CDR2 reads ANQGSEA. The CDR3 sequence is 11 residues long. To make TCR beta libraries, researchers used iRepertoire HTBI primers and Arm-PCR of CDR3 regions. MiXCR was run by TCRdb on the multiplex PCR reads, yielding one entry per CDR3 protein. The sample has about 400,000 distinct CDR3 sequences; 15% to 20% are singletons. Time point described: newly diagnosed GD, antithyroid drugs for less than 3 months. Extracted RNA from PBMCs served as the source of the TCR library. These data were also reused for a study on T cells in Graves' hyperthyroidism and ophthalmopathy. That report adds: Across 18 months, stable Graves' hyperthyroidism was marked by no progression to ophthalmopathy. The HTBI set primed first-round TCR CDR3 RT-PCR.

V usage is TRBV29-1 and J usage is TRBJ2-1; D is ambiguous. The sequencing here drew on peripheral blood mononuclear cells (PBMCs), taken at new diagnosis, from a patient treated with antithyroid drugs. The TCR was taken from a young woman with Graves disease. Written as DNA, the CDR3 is TGCAGTTTACAGATCTACAATGAGCAGTTCTTC. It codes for CSLQIYNEQFF.